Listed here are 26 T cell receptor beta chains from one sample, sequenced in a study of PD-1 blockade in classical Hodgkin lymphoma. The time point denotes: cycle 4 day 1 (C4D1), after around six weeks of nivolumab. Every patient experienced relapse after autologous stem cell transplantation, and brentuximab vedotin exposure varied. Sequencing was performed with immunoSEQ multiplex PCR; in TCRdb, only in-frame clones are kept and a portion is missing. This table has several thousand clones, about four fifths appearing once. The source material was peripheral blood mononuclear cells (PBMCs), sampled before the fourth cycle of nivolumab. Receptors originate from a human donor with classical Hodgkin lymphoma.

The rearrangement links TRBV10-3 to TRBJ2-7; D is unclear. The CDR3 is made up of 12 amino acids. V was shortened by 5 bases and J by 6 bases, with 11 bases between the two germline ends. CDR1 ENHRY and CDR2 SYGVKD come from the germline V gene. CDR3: CAISPPGREQYF. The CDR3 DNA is TGTGCCATCAGTCCCCCGGGTCGCGAGCAGTACTTC.

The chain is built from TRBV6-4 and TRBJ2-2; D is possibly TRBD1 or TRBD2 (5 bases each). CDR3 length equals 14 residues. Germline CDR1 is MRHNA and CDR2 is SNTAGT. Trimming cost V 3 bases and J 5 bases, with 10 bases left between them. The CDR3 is CASSEVEGTGELFF. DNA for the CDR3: TGTGCCAGCAGTGAGGTAGAGGGGACCGGGGAGCTGTTTTTT.

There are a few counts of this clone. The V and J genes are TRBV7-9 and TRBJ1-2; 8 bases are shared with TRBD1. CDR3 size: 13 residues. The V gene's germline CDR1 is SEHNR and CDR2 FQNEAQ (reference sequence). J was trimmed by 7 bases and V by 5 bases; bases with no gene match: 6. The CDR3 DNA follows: TGTGCCAGCAGCCTTGGACAGGGCTCTGGCTACACCTTC. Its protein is CASSLGQGSGYTF.

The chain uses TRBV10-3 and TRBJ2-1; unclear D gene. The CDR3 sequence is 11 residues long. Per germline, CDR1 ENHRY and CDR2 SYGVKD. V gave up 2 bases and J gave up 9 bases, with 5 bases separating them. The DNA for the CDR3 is TGTGCCATCAGTGAGGGGATTGAGCAGTTCTTC. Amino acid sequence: CAISEGIEQFF.

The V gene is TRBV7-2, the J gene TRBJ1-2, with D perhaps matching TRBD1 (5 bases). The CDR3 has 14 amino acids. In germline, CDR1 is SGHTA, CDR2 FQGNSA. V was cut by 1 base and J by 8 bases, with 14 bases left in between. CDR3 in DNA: TGTGCCAGCAGCTTAGTTAATGGGCAGGGAGGCTACACCTTC. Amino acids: CASSLVNGQGGYTF.

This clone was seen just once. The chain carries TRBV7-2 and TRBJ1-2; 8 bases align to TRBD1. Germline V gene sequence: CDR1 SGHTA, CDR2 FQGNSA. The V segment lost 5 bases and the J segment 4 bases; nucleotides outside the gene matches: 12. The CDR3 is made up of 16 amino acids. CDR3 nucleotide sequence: TGTGCCAGCAGCCAAACCGGGACAGGAAAAATCTATGGCTACACCTTC. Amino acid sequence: CASSQTGTGKIYGYTF. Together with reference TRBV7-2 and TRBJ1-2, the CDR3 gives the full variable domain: GAGVSQSPSNKVTEKGKDVELRCDPISGHTALYWYRQSLGQGLEFLIYFQGNSAPDKSGLPSDRFSAERTGGSVSTLTIQRTQQEDSAVYLCASSQTGTGKIYGYTFGSGTRLTVV.

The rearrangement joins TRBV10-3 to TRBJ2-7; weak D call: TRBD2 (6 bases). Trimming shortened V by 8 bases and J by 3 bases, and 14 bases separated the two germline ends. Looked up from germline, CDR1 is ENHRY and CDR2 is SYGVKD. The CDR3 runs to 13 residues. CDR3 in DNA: TGTGCCATCGAGGCGGAGGGCGTCTACGAGCAGTACTTC. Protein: CAIEAEGVYEQYF.

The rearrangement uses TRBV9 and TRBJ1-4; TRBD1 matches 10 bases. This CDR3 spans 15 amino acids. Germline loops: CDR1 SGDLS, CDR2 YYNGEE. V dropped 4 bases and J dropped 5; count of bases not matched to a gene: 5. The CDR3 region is CASSPRGQGNEKLFF. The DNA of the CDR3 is TGTGCCAGCAGCCCGCGGGGACAGGGGAATGAAAAACTGTTTTTT.

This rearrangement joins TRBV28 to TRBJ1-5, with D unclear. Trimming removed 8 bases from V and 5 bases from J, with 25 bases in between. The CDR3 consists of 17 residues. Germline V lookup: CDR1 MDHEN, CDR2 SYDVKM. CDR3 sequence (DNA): TGTGCCAGCTGCACTAGTAGAAGAGTCCGATTCTATCAGCCCCAGCATTTT. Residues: CASCTSRRVRFYQPQHF.

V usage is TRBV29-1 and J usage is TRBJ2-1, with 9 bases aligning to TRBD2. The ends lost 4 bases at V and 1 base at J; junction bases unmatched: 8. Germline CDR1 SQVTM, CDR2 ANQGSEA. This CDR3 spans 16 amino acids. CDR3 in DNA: TGCAGCGTTGGGACGACTAGCGGTAGTTCCTACAATGAGCAGTTCTTC. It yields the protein CSVGTTSGSSYNEQFF.

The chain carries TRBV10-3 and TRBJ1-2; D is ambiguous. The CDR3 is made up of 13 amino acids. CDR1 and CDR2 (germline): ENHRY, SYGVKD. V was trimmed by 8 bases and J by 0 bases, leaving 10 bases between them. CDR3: CAIGFDSNYGYTF. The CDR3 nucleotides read TGTGCCATCGGTTTTGATTCTAACTATGGCTACACCTTC.

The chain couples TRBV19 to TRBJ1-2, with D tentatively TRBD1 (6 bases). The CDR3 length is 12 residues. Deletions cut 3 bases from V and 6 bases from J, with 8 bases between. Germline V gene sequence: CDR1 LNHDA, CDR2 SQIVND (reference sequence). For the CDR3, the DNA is TGTGCCAGTAGTATCAGGACAGATGGCTACACCTTC. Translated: CASSIRTDGYTF.

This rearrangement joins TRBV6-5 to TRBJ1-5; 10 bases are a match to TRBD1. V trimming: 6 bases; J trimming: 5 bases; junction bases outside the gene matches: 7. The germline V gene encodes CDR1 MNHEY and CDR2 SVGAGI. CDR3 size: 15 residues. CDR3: CASSSDRGTDQPQHF. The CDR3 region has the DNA TGTGCCAGCAGCTCGGACAGGGGGACGGATCAGCCCCAGCATTTT.

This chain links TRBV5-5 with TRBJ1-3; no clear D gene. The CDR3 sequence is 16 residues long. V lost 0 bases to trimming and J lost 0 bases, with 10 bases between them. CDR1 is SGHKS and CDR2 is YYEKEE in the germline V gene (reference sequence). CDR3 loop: CASSLGAGHSGNTIYF. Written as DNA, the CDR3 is TGTGCCAGCAGCTTGGGGGCAGGTCACTCTGGAAACACCATATATTTT.

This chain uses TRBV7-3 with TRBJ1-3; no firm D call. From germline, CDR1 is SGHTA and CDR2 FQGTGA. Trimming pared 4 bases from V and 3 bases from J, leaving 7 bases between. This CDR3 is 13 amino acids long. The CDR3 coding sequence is TGTGCCAGCAGCTCGACGTATGGAAACACCATATATTTT. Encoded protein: CASSSTYGNTIYF.

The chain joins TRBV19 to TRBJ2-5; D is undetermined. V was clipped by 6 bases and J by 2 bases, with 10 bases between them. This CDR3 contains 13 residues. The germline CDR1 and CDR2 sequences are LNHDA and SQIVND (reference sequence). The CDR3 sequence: CASRGVGQETQYF. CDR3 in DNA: TGTGCCAGTAGGGGCGTCGGACAAGAGACCCAGTACTTC.

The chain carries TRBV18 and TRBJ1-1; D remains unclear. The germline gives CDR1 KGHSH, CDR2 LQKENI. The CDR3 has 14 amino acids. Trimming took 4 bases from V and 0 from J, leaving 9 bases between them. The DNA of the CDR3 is TGTGCCAGCTCACGTGGCGGCATGAACACTGAAGCTTTCTTT. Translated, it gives CASSRGGMNTEAFF.

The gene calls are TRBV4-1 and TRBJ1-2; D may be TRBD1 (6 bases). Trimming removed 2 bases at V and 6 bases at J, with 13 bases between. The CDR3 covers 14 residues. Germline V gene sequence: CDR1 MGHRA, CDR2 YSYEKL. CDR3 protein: CASSQLTTGDGYTF. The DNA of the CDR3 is TGCGCCAGCAGCCAACTCACGACAGGCGATGGCTACACCTTC.

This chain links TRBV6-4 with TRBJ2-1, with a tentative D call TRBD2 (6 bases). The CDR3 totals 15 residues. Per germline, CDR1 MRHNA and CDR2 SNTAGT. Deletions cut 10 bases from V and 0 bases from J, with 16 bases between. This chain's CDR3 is CAISPGLSSYNEQFF. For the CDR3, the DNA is TGTGCCATATCACCGGGACTCAGCTCCTACAATGAGCAGTTCTTC.

The CDR3 protein is CASSLGPNQPQHF. The CDR3 DNA sequence: TGTGCCAGCAGCTTAGGTCCAAATCAGCCCCAGCATTTT. V usage is TRBV7-9 and J usage is TRBJ1-5, with D hard to call. This CDR3 spans 13 amino acids. Germline lookup yields CDR1 SEHNR and CDR2 FQNEAQ (reference sequence). The V end was cut by 1 base, the J end by 4 bases, with 5 bases between.

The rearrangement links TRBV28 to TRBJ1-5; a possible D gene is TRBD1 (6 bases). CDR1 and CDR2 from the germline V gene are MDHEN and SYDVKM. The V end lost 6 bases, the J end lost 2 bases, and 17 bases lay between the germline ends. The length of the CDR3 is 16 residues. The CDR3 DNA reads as TGTGCCAGCAGCAGTACAGGGTTCAATGGCAATCAGCCCCAGCATTTT. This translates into CASSSTGFNGNQPQHF. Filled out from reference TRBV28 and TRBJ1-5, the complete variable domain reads DVKVTQSSRYLVKRTGEKVFLECVQDMDHENMFWYRQDPGLGLRLIYFSYDVKMKEKGDIPEGYSVSREKKERFSLILESASTNQTSMYLCASSSTGFNGNQPQHFGDGTRLSIL.

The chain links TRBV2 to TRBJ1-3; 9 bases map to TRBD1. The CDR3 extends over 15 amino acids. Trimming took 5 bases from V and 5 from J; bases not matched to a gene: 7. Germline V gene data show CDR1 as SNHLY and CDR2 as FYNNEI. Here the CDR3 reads CASSSGQGSRNTIYF. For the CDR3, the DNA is TGTGCCAGCAGTTCGGGACAGGGCTCCAGAAACACCATATATTTT.

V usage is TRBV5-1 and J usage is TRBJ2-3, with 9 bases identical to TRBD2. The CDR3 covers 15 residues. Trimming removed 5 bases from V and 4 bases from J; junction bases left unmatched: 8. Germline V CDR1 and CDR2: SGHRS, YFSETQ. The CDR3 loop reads CASRAGGPLADTQYF. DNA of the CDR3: TGCGCCAGCAGGGCGGGAGGGCCGCTGGCAGATACGCAGTATTTT.

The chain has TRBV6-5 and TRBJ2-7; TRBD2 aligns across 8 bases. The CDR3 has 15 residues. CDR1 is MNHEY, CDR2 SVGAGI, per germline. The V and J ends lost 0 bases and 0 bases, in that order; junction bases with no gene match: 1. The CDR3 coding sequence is TGTGCCAGCAGTTACTCAAGCGGGAGCTCCTACGAGCAGTACTTC. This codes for CASSYSSGSSYEQYF.

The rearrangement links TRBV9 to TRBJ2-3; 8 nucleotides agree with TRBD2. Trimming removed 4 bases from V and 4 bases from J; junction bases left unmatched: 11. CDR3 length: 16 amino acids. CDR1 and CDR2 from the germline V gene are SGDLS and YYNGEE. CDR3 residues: CASSSGGGGRADTQYF. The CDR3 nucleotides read TGTGCCAGCAGCTCCGGGGGCGGGGGGCGTGCAGATACGCAGTATTTT.

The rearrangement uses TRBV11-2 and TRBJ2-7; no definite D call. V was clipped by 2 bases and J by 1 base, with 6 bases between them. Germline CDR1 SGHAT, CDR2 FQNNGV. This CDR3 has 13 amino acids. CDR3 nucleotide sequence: TGTGCCAGCAGCTTACAGACTTCCTACGAGCAGTACTTC. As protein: CASSLQTSYEQYF.